This T cell receptor beta chain comes out of a study of blood T cell repertoires in COVID-19. About the research overall: Donors in the United States, Italy and Spain gave samples during acute or convalescent COVID-19.

This CDR3 contains 15 residues. J gave up 0 bases and V 2 bases, and 3 bases lay outside the gene matches. Per germline, CDR1 SEHNR and CDR2 FQNEAQ (reference sequence). Per the study methods: From reference gene primer amplification, estimates of nucleated cell counts were derived. Profiled with immunoSEQ multiplex PCR; TCRdb holds only in-frame clones, not every one. The V and J calls and the clone size are those of that table, but D and trimming were determined from the DNA. The repertoire consists of fewer than 250,000 clones, with approximately 91% occurring once and the leading ten covering less than 3%.

The receptor was isolated from a woman aged 55 to 70 with acute or convalescent COVID-19. The chain is built from TRBV7-9 and TRBJ2-5; the match to TRBD2 covers 7 bases. Sequencing was carried out using peripheral blood. CDR3 residues: CASSLTAGYQETQYF. CDR3 nucleotide sequence: TGTGCCAGCAGCTTAACAGCGGGATACCAAGAGACCCAGTACTTC.